Included here is one T cell receptor beta chain sequence, with context. The entry originates in a study of blood T cell repertoires in COVID-19. Study context: The origin of the acute and convalescent COVID-19 samples was the United States, Italy and Spain. T cells, B-cell-depleted T cells, or PBMCs supplied cDNA or gDNA.

TCRdb keeps only in-frame clones here, not all; method: immunoSEQ multiplex PCR. This table holds approximately 100,000 clones, approximately 90% found once. What was sequenced was peripheral blood. The sequence derives from a human donor with acute or convalescent COVID-19. The donor label of this sample is uncertain.

The CDR3 sequence is CASSPGGLRETQYF. Here the CDR3 DNA reads TGTGCCAGCAGCCCAGGGGGCTTGAGAGAGACCCAGTACTTC. The gene calls are TRBV5-6 and TRBJ2-5; 8 bases agree with TRBD1. The trim removed 4 bases at V and 4 bases at J, leaving 6 bases unmatched. This CDR3 contains 14 residues. From germline, CDR1 is SGHDT and CDR2 YYEEEE.